The 4 T cell receptor beta chains listed next were all sequenced from one sample in a study of T cell responses to AZD1222 COVID-19 vaccine (dated by TCRdb to 2020 to 2022). The time point label of this sample denotes: about 28 days (+/-7) after the second vaccine dose. Library preparation used the immunoSEQ multiplex PCR assay. The table comes from immuneACCESS by way of TCRdb, which keeps in-frame sequences with V and J called. Part of the clones is missing from these tables; in studies checked, under half for an unresolved V gene and the rest for unknown reasons. The sample table shows 150,000 or so clones, and roughly nine tenths are seen once. The biggest ten clones account for 3.8% of the sample. Source: peripheral blood, taken 28 days after the second AZD1222 dose. These receptors were taken from an adult who received the AZD1222 COVID-19 vaccine.

This clone was counted only a few times. This chain uses TRBV5-1 with TRBJ2-3; D is unclear. There are 14 residues in the CDR3. Germline values: CDR1 SGHRS, CDR2 YFSETQ. Trimming removed 0 bases from V and 2 bases from J, with 7 bases in between. The CDR3 protein is CASSLVGFTDTQYF. CDR3 bases: TGCGCCAGCAGCTTGGTAGGGTTCACAGATACGCAGTATTTT.

The chain carries TRBV5-1 and TRBJ2-1; TRBD2 matches at 7 bases. The CDR3 covers 15 residues. Germline CDR1 and CDR2: SGHRS and YFSETQ. V lost 0 bases and J lost 7; bases outside the gene matches: 7. The CDR3 bases are TGCGCCAGCAGCTTGGTGCGCGGGGGAAATAATGAGCAGTTCTTC. Amino acid sequence: CASSLVRGGNNEQFF.

The chain couples TRBV6-5 to TRBJ1-3, with D tentatively TRBD1 (5 bases). The germline CDR1 and CDR2 sequences are MNHEY and SVGAGI. Trimming took 0 bases from V and 0 from J, leaving 6 bases between them. The CDR3 length is 15 residues. DNA for the CDR3: TGTGCCAGCAGTTACTCGGGGACCTCTGGAAACACCATATATTTT. This sequence encodes CASSYSGTSGNTIYF.

The V call is TRBV10-3, the J call TRBJ1-6; TRBD1 is a possible D gene (6 bases). Germline CDR1 ENHRY, CDR2 SYGVKD. The CDR3 is 14 amino acids. V was trimmed by 4 bases and J by 10 bases, leaving 14 bases between them. This CDR3 reads CAISGEGGKSPLHF. CDR3 nucleotides: TGTGCCATCAGTGGAGAGGGGGGGAAATCACCCCTCCACTTT.